This T cell receptor beta chain is from a study of early T cells in non-severe SARS-CoV-2 infection. Background on the study: Sequencing targeted bulk RNA from unsorted whole blood, leaving chains unpaired.

Researchers attached unique molecular identifiers to individual cDNA molecules. TCRdb re-called the 5' RACE reads through MiXCR, storing one row per CDR3 protein. Of roughly 90,000 distinct CDR3 sequences in the sample, roughly 15% are singletons; the top ten hold 0.58%. Regarding the study as a whole: VDJdb-based annotation leaned toward anti-spike CD8 responses and missed private and CD4 specificities.

The CDR3 loop spans 14 amino acids. The germline V and J ends were trimmed by 3 bases and 5 bases, with 13 bases remaining between them. As for this clonotype: The antigen is not known.

The receptor's source is an adult who was a healthcare worker with PCR-confirmed SARS-CoV-2 infection or an uninfected control (not recorded which). What was sequenced was whole blood. The chain employs TRBV12-3 or TRBV12-4 and TRBJ1-2; D call uncertain. The CDR3 DNA reads TGTGCCAGCAGTTTCCCTGAGACTGGGTATGGCTACACCTTC. Translated: CASSFPETGYGYTF.